The T cell receptor beta chain under discussion was sequenced for a study of PD-1 blockade in classical Hodgkin lymphoma. Background on the study: Nivolumab dosing for patients was 3 mg/kg, administered intravenously every 2 weeks. General study results and limits: At baseline, newly diagnosed patients reportedly showed less TCR diversity than healthy donors.

As concerns this clone: The antigen is not known.

Libraries were prepared by immunoSEQ multiplex PCR; TCRdb keeps only in-frame clonotypes and omits some of them. The repertoire holds over 60,000 clones, 70% to 80% seen once, with about 9.1% in the top ten. Each patient's relapse followed autologous stem cell transplantation, and brentuximab vedotin exposure varied. This material consisted of peripheral blood mononuclear cells (PBMCs), taken before the second cycle of nivolumab. The sequence derives from a human donor with classical Hodgkin lymphoma.

Written as DNA, the CDR3 is TGCGCCAGCAGCCCCGTGGCCTCTAGCACAGATACGCAGTATTTT. It translates to CASSPVASSTDTQYF. V gene TRBV5-1 combines with J gene TRBJ2-3; no clear D. V gave up 4 bases and J gave up 0 bases, with 12 bases separating them. There are 15 residues in the CDR3. Germline V gene lookup returns CDR1 SGHRS and CDR2 YFSETQ.